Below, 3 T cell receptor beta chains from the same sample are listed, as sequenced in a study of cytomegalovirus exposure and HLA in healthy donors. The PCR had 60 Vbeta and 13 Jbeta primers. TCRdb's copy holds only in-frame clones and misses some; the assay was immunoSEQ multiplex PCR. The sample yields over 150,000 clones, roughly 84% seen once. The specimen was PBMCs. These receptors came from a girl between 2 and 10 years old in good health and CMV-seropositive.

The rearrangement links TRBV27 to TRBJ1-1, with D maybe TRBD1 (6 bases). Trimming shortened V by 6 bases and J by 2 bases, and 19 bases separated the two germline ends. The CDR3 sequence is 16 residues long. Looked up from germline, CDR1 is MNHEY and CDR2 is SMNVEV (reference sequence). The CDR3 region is CASSPLGTKINTEAFF. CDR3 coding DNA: TGTGCCAGCAGCCCTCTAGGGACAAAGATTAACACTGAAGCTTTCTTT.

The CDR3 DNA follows: TGTGCCAGTAGTATTCCTAAGGGGATCGAAAAACTGTTTTTT. It specifies CASSIPKGIEKLFF. This sequence joins TRBV19 and TRBJ1-4; a weak D match, TRBD1 (5 bases). Trimming took off 3 bases at V and 8 bases at J, with 13 bases between the two ends. The CDR3 covers 14 residues. Germline V CDR1 and CDR2: LNHDA, SQIVND (reference sequence).

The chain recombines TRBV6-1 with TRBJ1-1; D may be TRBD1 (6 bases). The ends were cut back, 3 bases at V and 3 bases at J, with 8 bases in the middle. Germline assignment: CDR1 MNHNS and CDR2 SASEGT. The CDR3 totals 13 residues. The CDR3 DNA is TGTGCCAGCAGTGATAGGACAGACACTGAAGCTTTCTTT. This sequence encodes CASSDRTDTEAFF.